The rows below give T cell receptor beta chains drawn from one sample of a study of T-cell reconstitution after alpha-beta-depleted transplantation in children. TCRdb re-called the PCR reads with MiXCR, one entry per CDR3 protein. The sample yields some 200,000 distinct CDR3 sequences, approximately 8.4% seen once. Here the sequenced sample was PBMCs, mostly from graft donor cells, taken 360 days after TCRalphabeta/CD19-depleted stem cell transplant. These receptors were taken from a male patient between 2 and 15 years old who had a stem cell transplant for acute myeloid leukemia, so the T cells may come from the graft donor. Both conserved end residues are trimmed from each CDR3. A D gene is named only where the DNA matches it firmly.

NA	TRBV7-7	TRBJ2-3	ASSLAPNGVISTDTQY
NA	TRBV6-2/TRBV6-3	TRBJ2-2	ASSPYGGKNTGELF
NA	TRBV29-1	TRBJ2-1	SARFVNEQF
TRBD1	TRBV3-1	TRBJ1-1	ASSPLDRRFVAF
NA	TRBV12-3/TRBV12-4	TRBJ1-4	ASSRKGVTNEKLF
TRBD1	TRBV20-1	TRBJ2-2	SPGQGHTGELF
NA	TRBV5-1	TRBJ2-5	ASRPLTQY
NA	TRBV3-1	TRBJ2-5	ASSQVRRVGRRGQETQY
TRBD2	TRBV20-1	TRBJ2-3	SASGTSGGIADTQY
NA	TRBV29-1	TRBJ1-1	SAQTGSRDTEAF
NA	TRBV10-3	TRBJ2-2	AISADVELF
TRBD2	TRBV5-6	TRBJ2-3	ASTSGEKPQY
NA	TRBV29-1	TRBJ2-5	SVEGASGETQY
TRBD2	TRBV20-1	TRBJ2-7	SARERTRDYEQY
NA	TRBV29-1	TRBJ2-5	SVEERGMQETQY
TRBD2	TRBV12-3/TRBV12-4	TRBJ2-7	AICPGTSGIGSSYEQY
NA	TRBV6-1	TRBJ2-4	ASSLTLAKNIQY
TRBD1	TRBV27	TRBJ1-6	ASSRTGPSSYNSPLH
TRBD1	TRBV12-3/TRBV12-4	TRBJ2-3	ASSYPTGGVDTQY
NA	TRBV3-1	TRBJ2-5	ASSQEGYQETQY
NA	TRBV12-3/TRBV12-4	TRBJ2-2	ASSLSRGGNTGELF
NA	TRBV7-8	TRBJ1-1	ASSSLERAEAF
NA	TRBV12-3/TRBV12-4	TRBJ2-5	ASRQGKTQY
NA	TRBV2	TRBJ2-5	ASNGLATQETQY
NA	TRBV7-8	TRBJ2-5	ASRPGQQETQY
NA	TRBV5-1	TRBJ1-4	ASSLQTGGEKLF
TRBD2	TRBV10-3	TRBJ2-5	ASTGGGVQETQY
NA	TRBV29-1	TRBJ2-5	SVEDLPVGDETQY
NA	TRBV7-8	TRBJ1-2	ASSLVVGNYGYT
NA	TRBV5-1	TRBJ2-4	ASSFSGGRAKNIQY
NA	TRBV6-5	TRBJ2-7	ASSYPEAAYEQY
NA	TRBV7-2	TRBJ1-2	ASSLNAGGIHGYT
NA	TRBV12-3/TRBV12-4	TRBJ2-3	ASSFSTGGSARTDTQY
NA	TRBV7-9	TRBJ2-1	ASSHSDAQQF
NA	TRBV29-1	TRBJ1-4	SVVTAHEKLF
NA	TRBV7-2	TRBJ2-1	ASSPSVGNEQF
TRBD2	TRBV7-2	TRBJ2-1	ASSLGLAGADEQF
TRBD1	TRBV9	TRBJ2-1	ASSPGTGGPDNEQF
NA	TRBV7-2	TRBJ2-1	ASSQGLWGTKRNEQF
TRBD1	TRBV18	TRBJ2-2	ASSPPTGSTGELF
TRBD2	TRBV5-8	TRBJ2-5	ASSFQTSGRAGETQY
NA	TRBV12-3/TRBV12-4	TRBJ2-5	ASSLRQGSMETQY
NA	TRBV29-1	TRBJ2-1	SVDPPGAVTTRSYNEQF
NA	TRBV29-1	TRBJ1-1	SVGSGTEAF
TRBD2	TRBV6-1	TRBJ2-7	ASTGTSGPTYEQY
NA	TRBV29-1	TRBJ1-5	SVSQGSQPQH
TRBD2	TRBV12-3/TRBV12-4	TRBJ2-3	ASRRSGGSTDTQY